This TCR beta chain stems from a study of OX40 agonist ivuxolimab in advanced cancers. Study as a whole: The dose-escalation group included hepatocellular carcinoma, melanoma, renal cell carcinoma and head and neck cancer.

The CDR3 totals 13 residues. V was clipped by 0 bases and J by 7 bases, with 9 bases between them. Germline loops: CDR1 SGHNT, CDR2 YYREEE (reference sequence). Method: immunoSEQ multiplex PCR; TCRdb's copy keeps in-frame clones and lacks some. The table records approximately 50,000 clones, roughly 80% of them present only once. Overall study findings and caveats: Certain nonresponders additionally had low normalized T-cell clonal expansion.

Blood was sampled at baseline, cycle 4 day 1, and cycle 7 day 1. A note on this clone: Antigen unknown.

The source was CD4+ or CD8+ T cells sorted from blood, collected in a trial of the OX40 agonist ivuxolimab. This chain uses TRBV5-4 with TRBJ2-3; D unclear. The origin of this receptor is an adult with an advanced solid tumor such as melanoma, head and neck, liver or kidney cancer. The CDR3 DNA reads as TGTGCCAGCAGCTTGGCCCCACGTAATACGCAGTATTTT. It specifies CASSLAPRNTQYF.